Below are 17 T cell receptor beta chains sequenced from a single sample in a study of T cell repertoires in cytomegalovirus infection. TCRdb reanalysed the reads using MiXCR and keeps one entry per CDR3 protein. The data hold hundreds of thousands of distinct CDR3 sequences, with roughly 9.3% observed a single time. The sample comprised PBMCs. The receptors originated from a human donor in good health (CMV status not recorded). Some clones in this sample may be carry-over from other donors' samples.

The sample holds many counts of this clonotype. The rearrangement joins TRBV28 to TRBJ1-5; unclear D gene. CDR3 length: 14 amino acids. V was cut by 6 bases and J by 6 bases, with 15 bases left in between. In germline, CDR1 is MDHEN, CDR2 SYDVKM. The CDR3 sequence is CASSPRTIGQPQHF. In nucleotides, the CDR3 is TGTGCCAGCAGCCCTCGGACCATCGGTCAGCCCCAGCATTTT.

Ten or more counts support this clonotype. The V gene is TRBV20-1, the J gene TRBJ1-5; D not resolved. This CDR3 spans 11 amino acids. The germline V gene has CDR1 DFQATT and CDR2 SNEGSKA (reference sequence). V lost 6 bases and J 6 bases, leaving 9 bases between the germline ends. The CDR3 nucleotides are TGCAGTGCCCCCGGGCGTCAGCCCCAGCATTTT. As protein: CSAPGRQPQHF.

Comments on this clonotype: This may be a read error: a much more frequent sequence differs by one nucleotide. The chain links TRBV19 to TRBJ1-1, with 10 bases matching TRBD1. V gave up 6 bases and J gave up 7 bases; unmatched junction bases: 8. Germline loops: CDR1 LNHDA, CDR2 SQIVND (reference sequence). This CDR3 is 14 amino acids long. CDR3 nucleotides: TGTGCCAGTAGCTTACCCGGGACAGGGGTTGAAGCTTTCTTT. Amino acid sequence: CASSLPGTGVEAFF.

This clonotype was observed at least ten times. The chain recombines TRBV28 with TRBJ1-5; weak D call: TRBD1 (5 bases). This CDR3 region has 14 residues. The ends were cut back, 5 bases at V and 6 bases at J, with 14 bases in the middle. CDR1 is MDHEN and CDR2 is SYDVKM in the germline V gene. The CDR3 is CASSPQQGGQPQHF. The DNA of the CDR3 is TGTGCCAGCAGTCCCCAGCAGGGCGGTCAGCCCCAGCATTTT.

The chain links TRBV20-1 to TRBJ2-4, with 9 positions matching TRBD2. Germline V gene data show CDR1 as DFQATT and CDR2 as SNEGSKA (reference sequence). The CDR3 consists of 18 residues. The junction had 10 bases not matched to a gene; V was cut back by 1 base and J by 0 bases. CDR3 nucleotides: TGCAGTGCTAGAGGGAGTAGCGGGGGCCCTCTAGCCAAAAACATTCAGTACTTC. Translated, it gives CSARGSSGGPLAKNIQYF.

This clonotype has at least ten counts. The rearrangement links TRBV27 to TRBJ1-2; no definite D call. The V end was cut by 6 bases, the J end by 5 bases, with 16 bases between. Germline V gives CDR1 MNHEY, CDR2 SMNVEV (reference sequence). This CDR3 has 14 residues. In nucleotides, the CDR3 is TGTGCCAGCAGCCCAGCGGGAGGGCTTTATGGCTACACCTTC. This codes for CASSPAGGLYGYTF.

This clonotype was seen ten or more times. The rearrangement links TRBV11-1 to TRBJ2-5; D possibly corresponds to TRBD1 (5 bases). Trimming removed 2 bases at V and 2 bases at J, with 12 bases between. Germline V CDR1 and CDR2: SGHAT, FQDESV (reference sequence). The CDR3 runs to 15 residues. CDR3 sequence reads: CASSLRQFGQETQYF. The CDR3 DNA follows: TGTGCCAGCAGCTTAAGACAGTTCGGTCAAGAGACCCAGTACTTC.

In its sample, this clonotype was seen many times. V usage is TRBV20-1 and J usage is TRBJ1-4; the match to TRBD1 covers 10 bases. The CDR3 loop spans 16 amino acids. Germline assignment: CDR1 DFQATT and CDR2 SNEGSKA (reference sequence). J was trimmed by 7 bases and V by 2 bases; bases with no gene match: 10. CDR3 residues: CSARFLGTGVGEKLFF. In DNA form, the CDR3 reads TGCAGTGCTAGATTTCTTGGGACAGGGGTCGGTGAAAAACTGTTTTTT.

The sample holds a few counts of this clonotype. A much bigger clone sits one base away, suggesting this may be a read error. The CDR3 bases are TGTGCCAGCAGTCCAGGGATTGGGGAGACCCAGTACTTC. Translated: CASSPGIGETQYF. V usage is TRBV12-3 or TRBV12-4 and J usage is TRBJ2-5; possibly TRBD1 for D (5 bases). There are 13 residues in the CDR3. Trimming took off 5 bases at V and 5 bases at J, with 12 bases between the two ends.

About this clonotype itself: This could be a read error, since a much larger clone is one nucleotide away. V gene TRBV15 combines with J gene TRBJ1-2; D ambiguous. Germline V gives CDR1 LNHNV, CDR2 YYDKDF (reference sequence). V lost 1 base and J 0 bases, leaving 9 bases between the germline ends. The CDR3 is made up of 15 amino acids. CDR3 sequence: CATSRGLASNYGYTF. The DNA of the CDR3 is TGTGCCACCAGCAGAGGGTTAGCTTCTAACTATGGCTACACCTTC.

This clonotype was observed at least ten times. The chain recombines TRBV20-1 with TRBJ2-7; D may be TRBD1 (5 bases). This CDR3 comprises 12 residues. Germline assignment: CDR1 DFQATT and CDR2 SNEGSKA (reference sequence). CDR3 loop: CSADNEGDEQYV. CDR3 coding DNA: TGCAGCGCAGACAATGAAGGGGACGAGCAGTACGTC.

As concerns this clonotype: This may stem from a read error, because a much larger clone lies one nucleotide away. The chain has TRBV7-6 and TRBJ1-5; D gene ambiguous. V lost 4 bases, J lost 2 bases, and 9 bases lay in between. Germline loops: CDR1 SGHVS, CDR2 FNYEAQ. The CDR3 consists of 14 residues. CDR3 in amino acids: CASSYDTGNQPQHF. CDR3 DNA: TGTGCCAGCAGCTACGATACGGGCAATCAGCCCCAGCATTTT.

At least ten counts were recorded for this clonotype. The chain employs TRBV5-5 and TRBJ2-2, with TRBD2 matching over 8 bases. The CDR3 runs 17 residues. The germline V gene has CDR1 SGHKS and CDR2 YYEKEE (reference sequence). Trimming removed 0 bases from V and 7 bases from J; junction bases left unmatched: 11. CDR3 DNA sequence: TGTGCCAGCAGCTTGGGCGGGACTAGTAGATCGTTCGGGGAGCTGTTTTTT. Residues: CASSLGGTSRSFGELFF.

Only a few counts were recorded for this clonotype. This sequence joins TRBV29-1 and TRBJ1-1; perhaps TRBD1 as D (5 bases). The CDR3 consists of 12 residues. Looked up from germline, CDR1 is SQVTM and CDR2 is ANQGSEA. Trimming cost V 7 bases and J 0 bases, with 9 bases left between them. The CDR3 DNA reads TGCAGCGGGGGAGGGGTGAACACTGAAGCTTTCTTT. This encodes CSGGGVNTEAFF.

This clonotype has a count of ten or more. The V and J genes are TRBV7-2 and TRBJ2-7; D call uncertain. The CDR3 totals 14 residues. V lost 0 bases and J 1 base, leaving 7 bases between the germline ends. Germline CDR1 and CDR2: SGHTA and FQGNSA. DNA for the CDR3: TGTGCCAGCAGCTTAGCAGGCCTTTCCTACGAGCAGTACGTC. Its translation is CASSLAGLSYEQYV.

In this sample, this clonotype turned up many times. The chain links TRBV7-9 to TRBJ2-1; TRBD1 matches at 9 bases. Germline assignment: CDR1 SEHNR and CDR2 FQNEAQ (reference sequence). The CDR3 contains 15 residues. With 1 base clipped from V and 8 bases from J, the junction kept 6 bases outside the gene matches. The CDR3 nucleotides are TGTGCCAGCAGCTTAGAGGACAGGGGTCTCTATGAGCAGTTCTTC. It yields the protein CASSLEDRGLYEQFF.

V gene TRBV7-9 combines with J gene TRBJ2-1; D gene unclear. Germline V gene data show CDR1 as SEHNR and CDR2 as FQNEAQ (reference sequence). The ends were cut back, 4 bases at V and 6 bases at J, with 10 bases in the middle. CDR3 length: 13 amino acids. The CDR3 nucleotides are TGTGCCAGCAGCTCCGAATTCCGCAATGAGCAGTTCTTC. Residues: CASSSEFRNEQFF.